This T cell receptor (beta chain) was captured in a study of cytomegalovirus exposure and HLA in healthy donors (dated by TCRdb to 2015 to 2018). For the wider study: According to an earlier analysis of 550 to 750 of the donors, 150 million to 200 million T cells yielded over 90 million unique TCR beta sequences and approximately 300 Gb of sequence data. Approximately 300 gigabases of sequencing data and around 85 million unique TCR sequences made up an early release that covered approximately 650 HLA-typed donors. Of the 350 to 450 genotyped donors, about 84% fell in the genetic ancestry cluster associated with self-reported Caucasian donors. The study was designed to test whether signatures of past pathogen exposure could be identified by cataloging public T cell receptors. The T cell repertoires of roughly 660 subjects were profiled by immunosequencing and related to cytomegalovirus serostatus. Along with the approximately 620-subject first cohort, a separate validation cohort of over a hundred different subjects was used. To predict cytomegalovirus infection status, the study brought together high-throughput TCR immunosequencing, statistical association of individual TCRs with disease status, and machine learning. A later analysis re-analyzed previously published TCR beta repertoires from roughly 690 donors and added high-resolution HLA genotyping to study TCR occurrence patterns. In the later analysis, no new phenotypic data were used to find candidate immune exposures; instead, reliance was placed on TCR beta sequences and their occurrence across donors. An earlier analysis of some 500 of the donors used high-throughput TCR beta sequencing to judge whether each TCR beta V gene segment behaved as functional or pseudogenic. Donor age, sex, ethnicity and CMV serostatus were collected together with the repertoire data. A later genetic analysis used genome-wide SNP genotypes for about 55% of the 666 donors, treating that subset as a discovery cohort. All discovery cohort repertoires had been generated on a single sequencing platform. HLA typing included class I and class II loci at four-digit resolution. The number of typed donors differed by locus: roughly 629-640 for A, B, C, DRB1 and DQB1; some 540 for DQA1; 600 to 610 for DPA1; and about 470 for DPB1. A handful of DR-DQ haplotypes were treated as single units for association and clustering because of strong linkage in the cohort. Across around 400 genotyped donors of the cohort, an average of approximately 240,000 unique TCR beta nucleotide sequences per donor were sequenced, and around 20% of those sequences were non-productive. What the work shows at the level of the full study, not this receptor alone: In a later analysis, TCR association rates were found to vary across HLA loci, with the most associated TCRs seen for DRB1 alleles and the fewest for HLA-C alleles. Broadly in line with IMGT annotations, most TCR beta V segments showed up in productive rearrangements about 87% or about 30% of the time in an earlier analysis of approximately 640 of the donors. Compared with the approximately 700-donor mean, donors in an Asian-associated ancestry cluster had fewer N-insertions in productive TCRs, according to a later genetic analysis. Roughly uniform sequencing depth across donors was assumed in presence/absence analyses, although this assumption may not hold. A cluster of highly shared sequence variants was judged likely to represent a technical artifact of the sequencing pipeline. A further reported finding was that TCR beta sequences accurately predicted the HLA-A and HLA-B alleles for most subjects in the first cohort. Most CMV-associated TCR beta chains appeared to be HLA-restricted in a later analysis, and the HLA associations seemed to be driven largely by CMV exposure. When HLA alleles, especially DR and DQ, strongly co-occurred, TCR associations were difficult to assign to individual alleles. In vitro tests confirmed that a few of the cytomegalovirus-associated TCR beta chains recognize cytomegalovirus antigens. Linkage disequilibrium might explain the correlated functional status among segregating V segments, but an unknown experimental factor could not be excluded. At a false discovery rate of 0.05, a later analysis linked fewer than 20,000 TCR beta sequences to specific HLA alleles. In the study, around 160 TCR beta chains were listed as associated with cytomegalovirus. Because HLA typing was missing for some donors at each locus, association tests included only the typed subset. A later analysis reported that several top co-occurrence clusters appeared linked to parvovirus B19, influenza, CMV and Epstein-Barr virus. Immune exposure information for the cohort was limited to CMV serostatus. The cohort was sequenced for TCR beta chains only, and without alpha or paired-chain data the features that could be detected were limited. Fewer than 20 rarely observed V segments, including chromosome 9 orphons, were excluded from the earlier analysis of 550 to 700 of the donors because counts were too low. The classifier was reported to diagnose cytomegalovirus status with high specificity and sensitivity in both the original cohort and the validation cohort. In a later analysis, HLA-associated TCR beta chains were found to be more clonally expanded and to have lower generation probabilities than equally common non-associated chains. In a later genetic analysis, a missense DCLRE1C variant was associated with V-gene and J-gene trimming of TCR beta chains, and the association was replicated in an independent cohort. Most TCR sequences were observed very rarely across donors, whereas some public TCRs were present in many individuals. The authors suggested that the approach could potentially be generalized to other disease states and immunological phenotypes.

With respect to this clone: Its recognized antigen is unknown. Per-base qualities were not stored, and no clone one base away is much larger.

In total, roughly 670 healthy bone marrow donors made up the cohort. At the time of sampling, every cohort member was nominally healthy, though immune exposures that went unrecorded were likely present. The donor was CMV seronegative and belonged to the group of 352 seronegative cohort members. A peripheral blood sample was provided by each donor, and peripheral blood mononuclear cells were used for TCR beta sequencing. Genomic DNA was extracted from the blood cell samples with the Qiagen DNeasy Blood Extraction Kit. The library relied on the immunoSEQ multiplex PCR assay. The multiplex PCR relied on a mix of 60 forward primers for TCR Vbeta segments and 13 reverse primers for TCR Jbeta segments. The CDR3 region of rearranged TCR beta genes was amplified from genomic DNA by a multiplex PCR assay. Amplified TCR beta libraries were sequenced as 87-base-pair reads on the Illumina HiSeq System. The original pipeline was this. In a later analysis, tens of millions of unique TCR beta chains were counted across the 500 to 850 repertoires, and roughly 10 million of these chains were shared by at least two donors. A nearest-neighbor algorithm error-corrected the raw reads and collapsed the reads into unique sequences, merging closely related sequences to remove PCR and sequencing errors. Alignment of CDR3 sequences to IMGT reference sequences was used to assign V, D and J gene segments. For a sequence to be retained, a match of at least six nucleotides to both a V gene segment and a J gene segment was required. Rearrangements were called productive when the CDR3 lacked stop codons and stayed in frame with V and J; all others were non-productive. Following IMGT convention, CDR3 was defined as the stretch from the second conserved V-encoded cysteine to the conserved J-encoded phenylalanine. The earlier analysis of a few hundred of the donors excluded any sequence lacking an unambiguous match to a single V gene segment. In an earlier analysis of several hundred of the donors, V segments were called functional above 56.7% productive rearrangements and were called segregating when the between-donor standard deviation exceeded 5%. A statistical classification framework was built for diagnosing cytomegalovirus status from the catalog of TCR beta chain sequences. V and J gene assignment, in a later analysis, came from comparing TCR nucleotide sequences with IMGT/GENE-DB human TR gene sequences. The TCRdist pipeline was used in a later analysis to assign CDR3 sequences and most-parsimonious VDJ recombination scenarios. A later analysis defined each TCR beta chain by its CDR3 amino acid sequence plus V-gene family, and excluded reads lacking a unique V-gene family. As a way to deal with suspected cross-contamination and a sequencing artifact, a later analysis dropped hundreds of nucleotide sequences that were highly shared and had low generation probability. In a later analysis, a clonal expansion index was calculated for each public chain from normalized within-repertoire ranks of inferred template counts. In a later analysis, generation probabilities were computed using a VDJ recombination model fitted to out-of-frame rearrangements, and the results were checked against IGoR. A later analysis scored TCR-TCR, TCR-HLA and TCR-CMV co-occurrence with hypergeometric tests, applying a repertoire-size bias correction to TCR pairs. False discovery rates were estimated in a later analysis by permuting HLA or CMV assignments 20 times. In a later analysis, co-occurring TCRs were grouped using DBSCAN, and TCRdist sequence similarity was added for clustering within HLA-allele-positive subsets. Repertoires with fewer than 30,000 or more than 120,000 public chains, plus five repertoires with anomalous nucleotide sharing, were excluded from co-occurrence clustering. Drawn from immuneACCESS, this table holds only the in-frame rearrangements with V and J called that TCRdb kept. Clones are partly lost; checked studies trace under half to an unresolved V gene and leave the rest unexplained. Clone size and the V and J calls come from that table; the DNA yielded D and trimming. Present in this sample are about 130,000 clones, around 81% of which were seen just once. The ten largest clones take up 0.95% to 1.5% of the sample.

This TCR was recovered from a female donor in good health and CMV-seronegative. Sequenced: PBMCs.

This receptor has the CDR3 CASSLDSYDNQPQHF. DNA sequence: TGCGCCAGCAGCTTGGACAGCTACGACAATCAGCCCCAGCATTTT. The V and J segments used are TRBV5-1 and TRBJ1-5; confidence is insufficient to name the D gene. Trimming takes 0 bases from V and 3 bases from J, and the germline ends sit 10 bases apart. From the germline V gene, CDR1 is SGHRS and CDR2 is YFSETQ. From the cysteine through the phenylalanine, the CDR3 covers 15 amino acids. The kept DNA is CDR3 alone, 45 bases in frame from the first base.